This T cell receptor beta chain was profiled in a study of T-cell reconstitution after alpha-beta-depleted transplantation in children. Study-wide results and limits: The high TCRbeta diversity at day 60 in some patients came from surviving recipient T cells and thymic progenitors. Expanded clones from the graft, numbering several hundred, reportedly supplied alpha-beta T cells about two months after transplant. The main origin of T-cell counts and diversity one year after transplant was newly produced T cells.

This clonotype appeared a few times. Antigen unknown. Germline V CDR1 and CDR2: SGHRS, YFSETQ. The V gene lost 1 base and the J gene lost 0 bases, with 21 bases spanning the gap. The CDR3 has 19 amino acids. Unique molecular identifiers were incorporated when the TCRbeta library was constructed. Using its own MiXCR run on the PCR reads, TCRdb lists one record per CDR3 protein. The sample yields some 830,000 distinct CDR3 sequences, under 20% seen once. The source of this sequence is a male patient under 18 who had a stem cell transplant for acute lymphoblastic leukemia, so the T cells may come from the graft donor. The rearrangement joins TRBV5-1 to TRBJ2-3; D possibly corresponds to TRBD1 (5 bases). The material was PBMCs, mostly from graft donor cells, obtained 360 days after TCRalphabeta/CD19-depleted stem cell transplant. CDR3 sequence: CASSLRPRFRQSSTDTQYF. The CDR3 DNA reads TGCGCCAGCAGCTTGAGGCCCCGCTTTCGACAGTCTAGCACAGATACGCAGTATTTT.